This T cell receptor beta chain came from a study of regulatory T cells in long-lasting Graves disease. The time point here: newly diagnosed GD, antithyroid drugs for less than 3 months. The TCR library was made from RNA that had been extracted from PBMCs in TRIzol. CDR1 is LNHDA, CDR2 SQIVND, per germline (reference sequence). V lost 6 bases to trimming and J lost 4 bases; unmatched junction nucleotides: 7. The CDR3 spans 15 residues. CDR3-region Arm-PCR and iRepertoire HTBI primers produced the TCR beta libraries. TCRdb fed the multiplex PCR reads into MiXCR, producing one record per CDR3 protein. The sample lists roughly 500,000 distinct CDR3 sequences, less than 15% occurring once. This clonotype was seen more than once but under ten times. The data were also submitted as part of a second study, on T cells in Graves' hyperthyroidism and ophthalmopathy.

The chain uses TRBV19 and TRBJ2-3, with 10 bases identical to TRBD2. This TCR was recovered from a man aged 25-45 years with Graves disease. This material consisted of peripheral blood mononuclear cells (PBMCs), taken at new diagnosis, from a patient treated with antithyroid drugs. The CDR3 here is CASRDLAGVADTQYF. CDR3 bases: TGTGCCAGTAGGGATCTAGCGGGAGTGGCAGATACGCAGTATTTT. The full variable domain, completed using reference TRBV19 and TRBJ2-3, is DGGITQSPKYLFRKEGQNVTLSCEQNLNHDAMYWYRQDPGQGLRLIYYSQIVNDFQKGDIAEGYSVSREKKESFPLTVTSAQKNPTAFYLCASRDLAGVADTQYFGPGTRLTVL.